This entry concerns a single T cell receptor (beta chain). Its antigen is as yet unknown. Looked up from germline, CDR1 is SEHNR and CDR2 is FQNEAQ (reference sequence). The CDR3 has 13 residues. Trimming cost V 3 bases and J 7 bases, with 13 bases left between them. This sample was included in a study of T cells in Graves' hyperthyroidism and ophthalmopathy. Amplification yielded TCR beta CDR3 regions, with RNA transcripts as the source. Initially, a first-round RT-PCR of the TCR CDR3 employed the HTBI primer set. Each CDR3 protein is one row after TCRdb ran MiXCR on the multiplex PCR reads. The table lists over 700,000 distinct CDR3 sequences, about a third of them singletons. Study outcomes and limitations: Most clonotypes expanded in the thyroid (above 0.001) were also present in blood.

Stability of Graves' hyperthyroidism was defined as absent ophthalmopathy progression within 18 months. The receptor was isolated from a middle-aged woman with Graves' hyperthyroidism. Sequenced material: blood. This rearrangement joins TRBV7-9 to TRBJ2-7, with a possible D match to TRBD1 (5 bases). CDR3 in DNA: TGTGCCAGCAGCTTCAGGGCGGACAATGAGCAGTACTTC. Amino acids: CASSFRADNEQYF.